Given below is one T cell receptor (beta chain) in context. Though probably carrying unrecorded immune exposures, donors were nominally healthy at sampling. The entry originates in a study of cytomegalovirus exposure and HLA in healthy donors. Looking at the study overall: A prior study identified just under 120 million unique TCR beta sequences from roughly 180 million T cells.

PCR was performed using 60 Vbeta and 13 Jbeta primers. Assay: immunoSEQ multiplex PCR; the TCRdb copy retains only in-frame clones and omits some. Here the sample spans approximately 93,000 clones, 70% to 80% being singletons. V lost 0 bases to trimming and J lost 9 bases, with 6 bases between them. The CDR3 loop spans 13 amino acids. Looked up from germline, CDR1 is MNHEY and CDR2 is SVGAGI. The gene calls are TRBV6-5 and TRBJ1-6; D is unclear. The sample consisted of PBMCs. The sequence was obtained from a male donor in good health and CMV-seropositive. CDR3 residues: CASSYSQVSPLHF. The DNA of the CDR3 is TGTGCCAGCAGTTACTCCCAGGTTTCACCCCTCCACTTT.